This entry lists 3 T cell receptor beta chains sequenced from one sample in a study of shared clonotypes between healthy human individuals. The repertoire was sequenced with immunoSEQ multiplex PCR; TCRdb's copy has only in-frame clones and lacks some. This table has around 200,000 clones, approximately 61% appearing once. Sequences were obtained from memory CD4+ T cells sorted from blood. Described subset: CD45RA-negative fraction. The receptors derive from a man younger than 40 in good health.

This chain connects TRBV19 to TRBJ2-2, with D unresolved. Trimming took 7 bases from V and 7 from J, leaving 7 bases between them. CDR1 is LNHDA, CDR2 SQIVND, per germline (reference sequence). This CDR3 contains 11 residues. The CDR3 DNA follows: TGTGCCAGTAAAACGATCGGGGAGCTGTTTTTT. This codes for CASKTIGELFF.

Turning to this clone: Distinct nucleotide sequences in the sample also encode this CDR3. The chain uses TRBV5-1 and TRBJ1-4, with D perhaps TRBD1 (6 bases). V was pared by 5 bases and J by 7 bases, with 15 bases between. The CDR3 covers 14 residues. Germline assignment: CDR1 SGHRS and CDR2 YFSETQ. CDR3 region: CASSTRGGGEKLFF. For the CDR3, the DNA is TGCGCCAGCAGTACCAGGGGAGGTGGTGAAAAACTGTTTTTT.

This clone was counted once. This sequence joins TRBV28 and TRBJ1-2; D uncertain. V was pared by 2 bases and J by 8 bases, with 9 bases between. The CDR3 has 12 residues. Looked up from germline, CDR1 is MDHEN and CDR2 is SYDVKM. The CDR3 coding sequence is TGTGCCAGCAGTTTAAGGGTTAAGGGCTACACCTTC. Residues: CASSLRVKGYTF.